The T cell receptor (beta chain) under discussion was sequenced for a study of OX40 agonist ivuxolimab in advanced cancers. Study context: With a range of about 20 to 79, age averaged 60 years, and more than 75% were male. Having had anti-PD-1, anti-PD-L1 or anti-CTLA-4 therapy before was allowed, and about 40% had some. Study-wide points: The study found among the lowest clonal expansion in partial responders at 0.1-3.0 mg/kg.

Points on this clone: What it binds is not known.

Germline V gives CDR1 SEHNR, CDR2 FQNEAQ (reference sequence). With 6 bases removed from V and 14 bases from J, the gap between germline ends came to 16 bases. The CDR3 totals 11 residues. The assay was immunoSEQ multiplex PCR, and TCRdb's table has in-frame clones only and misses some. The data show under 20,000 clones, about 80% seen once. This receptor was obtained from an adult with an advanced solid tumor such as melanoma, head and neck, liver or kidney cancer. This chain uses TRBV7-9 with TRBJ1-2; D gene unclear. The sequenced sample was CD4+ or CD8+ T cells sorted from blood, obtained in a trial of the OX40 agonist ivuxolimab. CDR3 residues: CASSLGGVGTF. The CDR3 DNA sequence: TGTGCCAGCAGTCTGGGCGGGGTAGGGACCTTC.